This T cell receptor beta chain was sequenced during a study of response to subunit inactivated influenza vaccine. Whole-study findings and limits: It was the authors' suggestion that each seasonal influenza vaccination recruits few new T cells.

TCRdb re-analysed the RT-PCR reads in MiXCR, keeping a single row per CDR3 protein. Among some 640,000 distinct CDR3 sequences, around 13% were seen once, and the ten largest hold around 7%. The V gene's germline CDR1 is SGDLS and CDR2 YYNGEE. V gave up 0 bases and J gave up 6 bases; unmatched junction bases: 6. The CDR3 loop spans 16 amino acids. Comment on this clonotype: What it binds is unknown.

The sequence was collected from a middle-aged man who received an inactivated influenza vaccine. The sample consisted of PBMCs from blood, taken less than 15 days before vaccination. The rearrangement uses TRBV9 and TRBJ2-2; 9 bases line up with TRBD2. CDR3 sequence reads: CASSVGVSGSSGELFF. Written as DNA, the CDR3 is TGTGCCAGCAGCGTAGGGGTTAGCGGGAGCTCCGGGGAGCTGTTTTTT.